These T cell receptor beta chains were read from a single sample in a study of Graves' ophthalmopathy and Graves' hyperthyroidism. Using its own MiXCR run on the multiplex PCR reads, TCRdb lists one record per CDR3 protein. Of 1 million to 1.3 million distinct CDR3 sequences detected, about 40% appear once; the ten largest clones hold 11%. The sequencing sample was made of peripheral blood or thyroid tissue (not recorded which). The receptor set was obtained from an adult man with Graves' hyperthyroidism. Each CDR3 is given with its conserved first and last residue. A D gene is named only where the DNA matches it firmly. Clone size is stated in some rows and not others, as once, few, many or a class when expanded.

J,D,V,size,DNA,CDR3
TRBJ2-5,TRBD1,TRBV25-1,few,TGTGCCAGCAGTGAACAGGGGGATGAGACCCAGTACTTC,CASSEQGDETQYF
TRBJ2-5,.,TRBV7-2,few,TGCGCCAGCAGCCAGCGGCCCGAATGGGCCCGGGGAGAGACCCAGTACTTC,CASSQRPEWARGETQYF
TRBJ2-3,TRBD2,TRBV7-2,.,TGTGCCAGCAGCCAAGCGGGAGACCCGGATACGCAGTATTTT,CASSQAGDPDTQYF
TRBJ1-2,.,TRBV2,once,TGTGCCAGCAGTCGTTTTGGAGGGGCTCGTAACTATGGCTACACCTTC,CASSRFGGARNYGYTF
TRBJ2-7,.,TRBV10-3,many,TGTGCCATCAGGGACACAACCTACGAGCAGTACTTC,CAIRDTTYEQYF
TRBJ2-5,.,TRBV29-1,.,TGCAGCGTTGAAGGTCAGACTCAAGAGACCCAGTACTTC,CSVEGQTQETQYF
TRBJ2-5,.,TRBV7-2,many,TGTGCCAGCAGCTTTTGGGGGTCGCGGGAAGAGACCCAGTACTTC,CASSFWGSREETQYF
TRBJ1-2,.,TRBV9,many,TGTGCCAGCAGCGCCCCAACAGGGAACTATGGCTACACCTTC,CASSAPTGNYGYTF
TRBJ1-2,TRBD1,TRBV29-1,many,TGCAGCGTGACACCGGGACAGGGGGTTGGCTACACCTTC,CSVTPGQGVGYTF
TRBJ1-5,.,TRBV15,many,TGTGCCACCAGCAGAGTTAGCAATCAGCCCCAGCATTTT,CATSRVSNQPQHF
TRBJ2-6,.,TRBV28,.,TGTGCCAGCAGTCAACAGGGGACTCTCTCTGGGGCCAACGTCCTGACTTTC,CASSQQGTLSGANVLTF
TRBJ2-2,.,TRBV9,many,TGTGCCAGCAGCGTCCGCGTGGCAGGGGACACCGGGGAGCTGTTTTTT,CASSVRVAGDTGELFF
TRBJ2-5,.,TRBV10-3,.,TGTGCCATCAGTGAGTCCCAGGGGATGATGGAGACCCAGTACTTC,CAISESQGMMETQYF
TRBJ1-4,.,TRBV7-9,few,TGTGCCAGCAGCTCACAGGAGGTTAATGAAAAACTGTTTTTT,CASSSQEVNEKLFF
TRBJ2-7,TRBD2,TRBV10-3,.,TGTGCCATCAGTGAGCCGGCTAGCGGGAGGGCCGGCGAGCAGTACTTC,CAISEPASGRAGEQYF
TRBJ2-7,.,TRBV27,.,TGTGCCAGCAGTTTATATGGGGGGCAATACGAGCAGTACTTC,CASSLYGGQYEQYF
TRBJ1-4,TRBD1,TRBV10-3,.,TGTGCCATCAGTGGTAGGACAGGGGTCGAAAAACTGTTTTTT,CAISGRTGVEKLFF
TRBJ2-7,.,TRBV10-1,many,TGCGCCAGCAGTGAGTCGGGTAGGGGACGGAACGAGCAGTACTTC,CASSESGRGRNEQYF
TRBJ1-1,TRBD1,TRBV19,many,TGTGCCAGTAGTCTTACCGGGACAGGGGACACTGAAGCTTTCTTT,CASSLTGTGDTEAFF
TRBJ1-2,TRBD1,TRBV6-6,.,TGTGCCAGCGACAGCCAGGGGGGTGGCTACACCTTC,CASDSQGGGYTF
TRBJ2-7,.,TRBV7-8,many,TGTGCCAGCAGCTTAGTACAGCGGCCCTCCTACGAGCAGTACTTC,CASSLVQRPSYEQYF
TRBJ2-5,TRBD2,TRBV10-1,.,TGCGCCAGCAGTGCCGGGACTAGCGGGGGGGCCCCCCAAGAGACCCAGTACTTC,CASSAGTSGGAPQETQYF
TRBJ1-6,.,TRBV5-1,.,TGCGCCAGCACCCTTAAGCCGCTCCGGGAGGAGAGCTCACCCCTCCACTTT,CASTLKPLREESSPLHF
TRBJ1-5,.,TRBV7-8,many,TGTGCCAGCAGCTTAGCTCGCAGGGGAAGCAATCAGCCCCAGCATTTT,CASSLARRGSNQPQHF
TRBJ2-6,.,TRBV10-3,.,TGTGCCAGCACCTCATCAGGCTCTGGGGCCAACGTCCTGACTTTC,CASTSSGSGANVLTF
TRBJ2-7,TRBD2,TRBV10-3,.,TGTGCCATCAGCCAACTAGCGGGAGACTCCTACGAGCAGTACTTC,CAISQLAGDSYEQYF
TRBJ2-2,.,TRBV10-3,few,TGTGCCAGCAGTTTGTATAGGGGGACCGGGGAGCTGTTTTTT,CASSLYRGTGELFF
TRBJ2-2,TRBD2,TRBV7-9,.,TGTGCCAGCAGTCTAACCGGCGGGAGTAACACCGGGGAGCTGTTTTTT,CASSLTGGSNTGELFF
TRBJ2-7,.,TRBV20-1,many,TGCAGTGCAGAAGGGAACGCTGGGCAATACGAGCAGTACTTC,CSAEGNAGQYEQYF
TRBJ1-6,.,TRBV20-1,few,TGCAGTGCTAGCTGGGTGCGGGGTGATTCACCCCTCCACTTT,CSASWVRGDSPLHF
TRBJ1-6,.,TRBV7-8,.,TGTGCCAGCAGTTTAGCAGGGGAGGGATCACCCCTCCACTTT,CASSLAGEGSPLHF
TRBJ1-1,.,TRBV11-2,few,TGTGCCAGCAGCACGTCCCCCTCGTGGAACACTGAAGCTTTCTTT,CASSTSPSWNTEAFF
TRBJ2-7,.,TRBV11-2,many,TGTGCCAGCAGCTTAGTAACCGGCTCCTACGAGCAGTACTTC,CASSLVTGSYEQYF
TRBJ2-2,.,TRBV10-3,.,TGTGCCAGCAGTTCCGCAGGGATCAGCGGGGAGCTGTTTTTT,CASSSAGISGELFF
TRBJ2-7,TRBD1,TRBV20-1,.,TGCAGTGCTAGTCCTGGACAGGGTTTTTCCTACGAGCAGTACTTC,CSASPGQGFSYEQYF
TRBJ2-7,TRBD2,TRBV5-1,once,TGCGCCAGCAGCTCCTTAGGACTAGCGGGAGCGCTCTACGAGCAGTACTTC,CASSSLGLAGALYEQYF
TRBJ1-1,TRBD1,TRBV29-1,many,TGCAGCGTCGGAGGACAGGGCCTTGAAGCTTTCTTT,CSVGGQGLEAFF
TRBJ2-5,.,TRBV4-1,few,TGCGCCAGCAGCCAAGGATCCTCTGGACTGGAGACCCAGTACTTC,CASSQGSSGLETQYF
TRBJ2-5,TRBD2,TRBV19,.,TGTGCCAGTAGACCTGGGACTAGCGGGGGGGCGGAGACCCAGTACTTC,CASRPGTSGGAETQYF
TRBJ2-7,.,TRBV6-6,few,TGTGCCAGCAGCCACAACTGGGACAAAGTTCGCTACGAGCAGTACTTC,CASSHNWDKVRYEQYF
TRBJ2-7,.,TRBV20-1,.,TGCAGTGCTAGTCACTACAGGGTTAGCTACGAGCAGTACTTC,CSASHYRVSYEQYF
TRBJ2-5,TRBD2,TRBV15,many,TGTGCCACCAGCAGAGATCCCGGAGCGGGGAGGGAGACCCAGTACTTC,CATSRDPGAGRETQYF
TRBJ2-5,TRBD1,TRBV7-2,many,TGTGCCAGCAGCATGGAGGGACAGGGCTTGCAGACCCAGTACTTC,CASSMEGQGLQTQYF
TRBJ1-2,.,TRBV2,.,TGTGCCAGCCAAGATCGACAGTTGGGGAACTATGGCTACACCTTC,CASQDRQLGNYGYTF
TRBJ1-2,.,TRBV10-3,few,TGTGCCATCAGTGCTAGACCTAGGGGAGCTGACTATGGCTACACCTTC,CAISARPRGADYGYTF
TRBJ2-1,.,TRBV29-1,.,TGCAGCGTCGCCCGCGACTCCAATGAGCAGTTCTTC,CSVARDSNEQFF
TRBJ1-4,.,TRBV5-1,many,TGCGCCAGCAGCGGGAGGGAAACTAATGAAAAACTGTTTTTT,CASSGRETNEKLFF
TRBJ1-4,.,TRBV2,many,TGTGCCAGCACGACGACGGACGTAAATGAAAAACTGTTTTTT,CASTTTDVNEKLFF
TRBJ2-7,.,TRBV29-1,.,TGCAGCAGTTACGGTTCCTACGAGCAGTACTTC,CSSYGSYEQYF
TRBJ2-2,.,TRBV2,many,TGTGCCAGCAGTGAGGTGGGCAGGCGCGGCACCGGGGAGCTGTTTTTT,CASSEVGRRGTGELFF
TRBJ2-7,.,TRBV4-3,few,TGCGCCAGCGCGCGGGACCTCTCCTACGAGCAGTACTTC,CASARDLSYEQYF
TRBJ2-7,.,TRBV5-6,.,TGTGCCAGCAGCTTTACCCCGGGCACATTCTACGAGCAGTACTTC,CASSFTPGTFYEQYF
TRBJ2-7,TRBD1,TRBV12-3/TRBV12-4,many,TGTGCCAGCAGTTCGGACAGGGAAGACGAGCAGTACTTC,CASSSDREDEQYF
TRBJ1-5,.,TRBV7-6,many,TGTGCCAGCAGCTTAGGCTACGGTGGGGATAGCAATCAGCCCCAGCATTTT,CASSLGYGGDSNQPQHF
TRBJ1-4,TRBD1,TRBV7-2,many,TGTGCCAGCAGCGCCAGGACAGGGGTTGGGGAAAAACTGTTTTTT,CASSARTGVGEKLFF
TRBJ1-2,TRBD1,TRBV20-1,many,TGCAGTGCCGGAAGACAGGGTGGCTACACCTTC,CSAGRQGGYTF
TRBJ2-7,TRBD2,TRBV7-2,.,TGTGCCAGCAGCTCTGAGCTAGCGGGGGGAACCCACGAGCAGTACTTC,CASSSELAGGTHEQYF
TRBJ1-2,.,TRBV20-1,many,TGCAGTGCTACCAACGTAATGGGATCCTACTATGGCTACACCTTC,CSATNVMGSYYGYTF